The 8 T cell receptor beta chains below all came from one sample that was sequenced in a study of PD-L1 blockade in urothelial cancer. Assay: immunoSEQ multiplex PCR; the TCRdb copy retains only in-frame clones and omits some. The table includes under 120,000 clones, 70% to 90% detected once. The source material was PBMCs, sampled around atezolizumab (anti-PD-L1) treatment. These receptors were taken from a man aged 45-65 years with urothelial cancer.

This clone was seen only a few times. The V gene is TRBV10-1, the J gene TRBJ2-4; 7 bases are a match to TRBD2. Germline V gene lookup returns CDR1 WNHNN and CDR2 SYGVQD (reference sequence). CDR3 length equals 12 residues. Written as DNA, the CDR3 is TGCGCTGCAACCGGGGGGAAAAACATTCAGTACTTC. Translation: CAATGGKNIQYF.

The chain has TRBV27 and TRBJ1-6, with 10 positions matching TRBD1. Germline CDR1 and CDR2: MNHEY and SMNVEV (reference sequence). The CDR3 runs 14 residues. V lost 6 bases and J lost 10; bases outside the gene matches: 6. The CDR3 DNA sequence: TGTGCCAGCAGGCAGGGGACAGGGGCGTCACCCCTCCACTTT. Its translation: CASRQGTGASPLHF.

The V call is TRBV2, the J call TRBJ1-4; D not certain. The germline CDR1 and CDR2 sequences are SNHLY and FYNNEI. Trimming cost V 1 base and J 6 bases, with 15 bases left between them. This CDR3 comprises 16 residues. This CDR3 is CASSEGLREGYEKLFF. As DNA, the CDR3 is TGTGCCAGCAGTGAAGGGCTCAGAGAGGGTTATGAAAAACTGTTTTTT.

The gene calls are TRBV18 and TRBJ2-6, with TRBD1 as a possible D gene (7 bases). From germline, CDR1 is KGHSH and CDR2 LQKENI. The CDR3 runs 16 residues. V lost 2 bases, J lost 2 bases, and 10 bases lay in between. CDR3 residues: CASSPGGGAGANVLTF. CDR3 bases: TGTGCCAGCTCACCAGGAGGGGGCGCTGGGGCCAACGTCCTGACTTTC.

The V call is TRBV28, the J call TRBJ2-7; 10 nucleotides match TRBD1. V shed 5 bases, J shed 3 bases, and the junction held 7 bases outside the gene matches. The CDR3 spans 15 residues. Germline V gene data show CDR1 as MDHEN and CDR2 as SYDVKM. CDR3 region: CASSPMDRGIYEQYF. CDR3 DNA: TGTGCCAGCAGTCCGATGGACAGGGGGATCTACGAGCAGTACTTC.

This chain links TRBV10-2 with TRBJ2-5, with TRBD2 matching over 16 bases. This CDR3 is 18 amino acids long. Germline CDR1 WSHSY, CDR2 SAAADI. J lost 0 bases, V lost 6 bases, and 7 bases had no gene match. The CDR3 sequence is CASRAGTSGREYQETQYF. The CDR3, as DNA: TGCGCCAGCAGAGCGGGGACTAGCGGGAGGGAGTACCAAGAGACCCAGTACTTC.

This chain uses TRBV5-1 with TRBJ1-1; 8 bases agree with TRBD1. The V gene end was trimmed by 7 bases and the J gene end by 5 bases; junction bases not matched to a gene: 7. The germline V gene encodes CDR1 SGHRS and CDR2 YFSETQ. This CDR3 spans 13 amino acids. The CDR3 is CASSQGAWTEAFF. DNA of the CDR3: TGCGCCAGCTCCCAGGGGGCGTGGACTGAAGCTTTCTTT.

The genes are TRBV30 and TRBJ2-2, with 10 bases aligning to TRBD1. The CDR3 covers 16 residues. V trimming: 0 bases; J trimming: 6 bases; junction bases outside the gene matches: 7. Germline loops: CDR1 GTSNPN, CDR2 SVGIG (reference sequence). CDR3 sequence reads: CAWSVGWTGGPGELFF. CDR3 sequence (DNA): TGTGCCTGGAGTGTGGGGTGGACAGGGGGGCCCGGGGAGCTGTTTTTT.